Listed below are T cell receptor beta chains from one sample, sequenced in a study of monozygotic twins with cystic fibrosis. Only in-frame clones appear in the TCRdb table, and some are missing; sequencing was by immunoSEQ multiplex PCR. The table lists around 33,000 clones, roughly 84% of them singletons. The sequenced material came from blood. The receptors shown here come from a girl aged 2 to 10 with cystic fibrosis. Each CDR3 is given with its conserved first and last residue.

>TRBV4-1|TRBJ1-2
CASSQSPTGQVLYGYTF
>TRBV29-1|TRBJ1-2
CTVNPGTGRYGYTF
>TRBV6-6|TRBJ2-4
CASSYGGLAKNIQYF
>TRBV7-2|TRBJ2-2
CASSLVAGTGELFF
>TRBV6-1|TRBJ2-7
CASSEARGLGQYF
>TRBV15|TRBJ2-7
CATSRAGSSYEQYF
>TRBV30|TRBJ2-7
CAWSRTPIIASYEQYF
>TRBV2|TRBJ2-2
CASMRWGANTGELFF
>TRBV30|TRBJ2-5
CALGAGGYETQYF
>TRBV7-2|TRBJ2-7
CASSLVPTSLLEQYF
>TRBV20-1|TRBJ1-2
CSAKTGYGYTF
>TRBV29-1|TRBJ2-2
CSVVGQNTGELFF
>TRBV30|TRBJ1-1
CAWTGARTFF
>TRBV5-1|TRBJ2-5
CASSSTGGSEETQYF
>TRBV6-5|TRBJ1-1
CASRMTGSTEAFF
>TRBV5-4|TRBJ1-1
CASSPPLTVNTEAFF
>TRBV29-1|TRBJ2-1
CSVEDALDEQFF
>TRBV30|TRBJ2-7
CAWSVRTEQYF
>TRBV7-6|TRBJ2-7
CASSLPGTRHNEQYF
>TRBV6-1|TRBJ1-1
CASGGQNKPEAFF
>TRBV2|TRBJ1-4
CASSEMRAPANEKLFF
>TRBV11-2|TRBJ2-7
CASSSFRDSYEQYF
>TRBV7-2|TRBJ1-5
CASSLGDRQPQHF
>TRBV30|TRBJ2-4
CACTPLAGIVSKNIQYF
>TRBV29-1|TRBJ2-7
CSVETSGTYEQYF
>TRBV4-1|TRBJ2-5
CASSQGIAGGQETQYF
>TRBV4-1|TRBJ2-7
CASSQESTGGSRRIYEQYF